This TCR beta chain was recorded in a study of sequential checkpoint blockade in melanoma. V lost 8 bases, J lost 2 bases, and 7 bases lay in between. CDR3 length: 11 amino acids. The germline V gene has CDR1 MNHNS and CDR2 SASEGT. Assay: immunoSEQ multiplex PCR; the TCRdb copy retains only in-frame clones and omits some. The table has more than 10,000 clones, approximately 83% seen once; the top ten hold around 7.6%. The treatment is: randomized to nivolumab then ipilimumab (arm A) or the reverse (arm B). This receptor was identified in a human donor with melanoma. The chain links TRBV6-1 to TRBJ2-7; D unclear. The sequences come from CD8+ T cells sorted from blood (inferred from file names), collected from a patient given nivolumab and ipilimumab in sequence. CDR3 bases: TGTGCCAGCGATGACACCTACGAGCAGTACTTC. Its protein is CASDDTYEQYF.